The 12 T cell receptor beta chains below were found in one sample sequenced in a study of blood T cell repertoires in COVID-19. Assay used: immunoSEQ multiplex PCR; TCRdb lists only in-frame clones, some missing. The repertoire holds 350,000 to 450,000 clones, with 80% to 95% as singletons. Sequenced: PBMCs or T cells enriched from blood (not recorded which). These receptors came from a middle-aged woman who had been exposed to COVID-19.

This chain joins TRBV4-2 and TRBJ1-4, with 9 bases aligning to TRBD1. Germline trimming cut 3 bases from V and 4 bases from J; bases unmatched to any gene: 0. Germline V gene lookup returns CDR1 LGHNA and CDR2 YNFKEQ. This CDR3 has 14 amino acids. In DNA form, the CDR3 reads TGTGCCAGCAGCCAGGGACAGGGTAATGAAAAACTGTTTTTT. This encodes CASSQGQGNEKLFF.

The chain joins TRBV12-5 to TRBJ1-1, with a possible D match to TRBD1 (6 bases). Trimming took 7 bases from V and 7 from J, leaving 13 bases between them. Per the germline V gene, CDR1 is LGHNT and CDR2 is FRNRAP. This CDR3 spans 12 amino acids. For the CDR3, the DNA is TGTGCTAGTGCCCATTCGACAGGTGAAGCTTTCTTT. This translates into CASAHSTGEAFF.

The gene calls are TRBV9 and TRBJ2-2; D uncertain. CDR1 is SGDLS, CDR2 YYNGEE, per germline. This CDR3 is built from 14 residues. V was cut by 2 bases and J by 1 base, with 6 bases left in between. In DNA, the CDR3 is TGTGCCAGCAGCGTGAGTGGGAACACCGGGGAGCTGTTTTTT. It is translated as CASSVSGNTGELFF.

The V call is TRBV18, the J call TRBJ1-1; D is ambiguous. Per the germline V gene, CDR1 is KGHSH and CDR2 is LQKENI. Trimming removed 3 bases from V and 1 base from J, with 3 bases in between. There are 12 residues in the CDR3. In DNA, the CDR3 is TGTGCCAGCTCACCGAGGAACACTGAAGCTTTCTTT. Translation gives CASSPRNTEAFF.

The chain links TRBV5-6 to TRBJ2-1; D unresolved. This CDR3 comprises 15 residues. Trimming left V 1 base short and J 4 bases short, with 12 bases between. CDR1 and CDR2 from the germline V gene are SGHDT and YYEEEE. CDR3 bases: TGTGCCAGCAGCTTGTACGGGTCCCAATACAATGAGCAGTTCTTC. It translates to CASSLYGSQYNEQFF. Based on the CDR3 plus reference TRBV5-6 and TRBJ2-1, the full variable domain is DAGVTQSPTHLIKTRGQQVTLRCSPKSGHDTVSWYQQALGQGPQFIFQYYEEEERQRGNFPDRFSGHQFPNYSSELNVNALLLGDSALYLCASSLYGSQYNEQFFGPGTRLTVL.

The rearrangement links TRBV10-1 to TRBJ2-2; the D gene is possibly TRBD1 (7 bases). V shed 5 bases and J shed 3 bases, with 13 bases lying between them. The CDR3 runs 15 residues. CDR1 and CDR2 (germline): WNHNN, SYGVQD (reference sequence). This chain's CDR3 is CASSPDRRDTGELFF. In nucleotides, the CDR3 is TGCGCCAGCAGTCCGGACAGGAGGGACACCGGGGAGCTGTTTTTT.

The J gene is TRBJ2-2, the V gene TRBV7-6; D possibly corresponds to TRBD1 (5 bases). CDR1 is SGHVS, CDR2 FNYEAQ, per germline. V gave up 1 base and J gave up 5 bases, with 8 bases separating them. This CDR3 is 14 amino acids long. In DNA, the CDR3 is TGTGCCAGCAGCTTAGGAACAGGAACCGGGGAGCTGTTTTTT. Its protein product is CASSLGTGTGELFF.

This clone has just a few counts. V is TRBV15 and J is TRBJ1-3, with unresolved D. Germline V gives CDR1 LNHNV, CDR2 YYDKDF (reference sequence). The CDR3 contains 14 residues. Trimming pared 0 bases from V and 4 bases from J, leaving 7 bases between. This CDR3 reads CATSREIAGNTIYF. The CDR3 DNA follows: TGTGCCACCAGCAGAGAAATCGCGGGAAACACCATATATTTT.

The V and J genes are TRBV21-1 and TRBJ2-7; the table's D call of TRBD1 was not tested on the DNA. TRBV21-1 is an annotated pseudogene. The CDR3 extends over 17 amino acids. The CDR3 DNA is TGTGCCAGCAGCGGCCCCTATTGGACAGGGGAGTTCTACGAGCAGTACTTC. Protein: CASSGPYWTGEFYEQYF.

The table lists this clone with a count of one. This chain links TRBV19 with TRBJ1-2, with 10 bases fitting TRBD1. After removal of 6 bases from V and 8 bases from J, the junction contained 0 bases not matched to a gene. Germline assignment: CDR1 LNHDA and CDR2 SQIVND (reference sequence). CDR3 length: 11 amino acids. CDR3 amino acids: CASRTGGGYTF. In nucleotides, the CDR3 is TGTGCCAGTAGGACAGGGGGCGGCTACACCTTC. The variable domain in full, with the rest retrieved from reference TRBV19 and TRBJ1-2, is DGGITQSPKYLFRKEGQNVTLSCEQNLNHDAMYWYRQDPGQGLRLIYYSQIVNDFQKGDIAEGYSVSREKKESFPLTVTSAQKNPTAFYLCASRTGGGYTFGSGTRLTVV.

The CDR3 loop is CASSRRGGSTDTQYF. CDR3 nucleotides: TGTGCCAGCAGCCGACGCGGGGGGTCCACAGATACGCAGTATTTT. The chain uses TRBV7-6 and TRBJ2-3, with 8 bases aligning to TRBD2. The junction had 6 bases not matched to a gene; V was cut back by 5 bases and J by 2 bases. This CDR3 contains 15 residues. Germline CDR1 is SGHVS and CDR2 is FNYEAQ.

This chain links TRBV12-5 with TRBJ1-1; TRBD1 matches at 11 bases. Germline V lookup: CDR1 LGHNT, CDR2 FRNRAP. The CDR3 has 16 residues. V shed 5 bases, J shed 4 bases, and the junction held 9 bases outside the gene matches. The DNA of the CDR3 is TGTGCTAGTGGTCGCGGGACAGGGGGTTTTCGCACTGAAGCTTTCTTT. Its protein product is CASGRGTGGFRTEAFF.